The clone carrying this TCR beta chain came up once. Antigen unknown. Only in-frame clones appear in the TCRdb table, and some are missing; sequencing was by immunoSEQ multiplex PCR. The sample has approximately 190,000 clones; approximately 90% are singletons. This sample stems from a study of T cell responses to AZD1222 COVID-19 vaccine. Findings and limits, study-wide: Only after the peak T cell response were repertoires sampled.

The sequencing here drew on peripheral blood, taken on day 0 of AZD1222 vaccination. The clonotype originates from an adult in good health.

DNA of the CDR3: TGTGCCAGCAGCTTAATTCGGGGGGGCGTCGGTGAGCAGTTCTTC. It translates to CASSLIRGGVGEQFF. This chain connects TRBV7-3 to TRBJ2-1, with 8 bases aligning to TRBD2. This CDR3 region has 15 residues. The V gene's germline CDR1 is SGHTA and CDR2 FQGTGA. The trim removed 1 base at V and 9 bases at J, leaving 8 bases unmatched.